This TCR beta chain derives from a study of cytomegalovirus exposure and HLA in healthy donors. On this clone itself: Its target is unknown.

60 Vbeta and 13 Jbeta primers were used in PCR. Assay: immunoSEQ multiplex PCR; the TCRdb copy retains only in-frame clones and omits some. The sample totals tens of thousands of clones. Germline-derived CDR1 and CDR2 are SGHTA and FQGNSA. V shed 1 base and J shed 1 base, with 10 bases lying between them. The CDR3 contains 15 residues. Overall study results and limits: TCR beta sequences reportedly predicted the HLA-A and HLA-B alleles of most subjects accurately. In vitro checks showed that a few CMV-associated chains really do target CMV antigens. A list of about 180 TCR beta chains associated with cytomegalovirus was given. In a later analysis, V- and J-gene trimming of beta chains associated with a DCLRE1C missense variant, replicated independently.

Sequenced sample: PBMCs. The TCR was taken from a male donor in good health and CMV-seronegative. The chain links TRBV7-2 to TRBJ1-1; tentative D call: TRBD1 (6 bases). The CDR3 loop reads CASSLVLGQNTEAFF. The CDR3 bases are TGTGCCAGCAGCTTAGTGTTGGGACAGAACACTGAAGCTTTCTTT.